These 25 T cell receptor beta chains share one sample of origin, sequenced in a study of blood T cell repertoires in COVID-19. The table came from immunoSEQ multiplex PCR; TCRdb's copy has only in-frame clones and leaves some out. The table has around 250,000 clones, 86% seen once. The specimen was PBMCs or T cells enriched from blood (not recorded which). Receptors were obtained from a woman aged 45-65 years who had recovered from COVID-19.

In DNA form, the CDR3 reads TGCAGCGATACGACAGGGAGGCGGACTGAAGCTTTCTTT. This encodes CSDTTGRRTEAFF. J is TRBJ1-1 and V is TRBV29-1; TRBD1 matches 7 bases. The CDR3 has 13 residues. Trimming cost V 7 bases and J 5 bases; bases outside gene matches: 10. In germline, CDR1 is SQVTM, CDR2 ANQGSEA.

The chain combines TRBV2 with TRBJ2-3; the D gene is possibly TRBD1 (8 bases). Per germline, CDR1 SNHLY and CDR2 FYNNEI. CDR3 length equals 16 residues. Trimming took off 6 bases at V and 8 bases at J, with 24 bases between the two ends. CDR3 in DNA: TGTGCCAGCAGACCGGACAGGGCCGGCGGGAGATCTACGCAGTATTTT. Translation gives CASRPDRAGGRSTQYF.

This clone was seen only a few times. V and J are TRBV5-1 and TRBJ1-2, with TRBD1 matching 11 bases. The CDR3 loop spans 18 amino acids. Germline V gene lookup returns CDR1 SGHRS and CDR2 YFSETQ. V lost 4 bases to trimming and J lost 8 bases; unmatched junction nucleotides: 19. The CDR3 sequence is CASSPGGIGQGAAEGYTF. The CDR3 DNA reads TGCGCCAGCAGCCCCGGAGGCATCGGACAGGGGGCGGCGGAAGGCTACACCTTC. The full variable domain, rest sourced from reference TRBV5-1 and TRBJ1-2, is KAGVTQTPRYLIKTRGQQVTLSCSPISGHRSVSWYQQTPGQGLQFLFEYFSETQRNKGNFPGRFSGRQFSNSRSEMNVSTLELGDSALYLCASSPGGIGQGAAEGYTFGSGTRLTVV.

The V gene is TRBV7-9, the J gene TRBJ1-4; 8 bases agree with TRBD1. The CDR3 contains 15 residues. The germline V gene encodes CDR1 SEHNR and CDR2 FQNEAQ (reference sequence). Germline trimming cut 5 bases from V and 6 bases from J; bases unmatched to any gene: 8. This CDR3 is CASSLRTGRDEKLFF. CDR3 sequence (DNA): TGTGCCAGCAGCCTTAGGACAGGGAGGGATGAAAAACTGTTTTTT.

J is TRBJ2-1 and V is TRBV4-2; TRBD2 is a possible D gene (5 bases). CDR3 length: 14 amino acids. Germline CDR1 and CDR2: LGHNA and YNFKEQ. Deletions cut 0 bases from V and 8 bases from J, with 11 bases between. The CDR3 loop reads CASSQDGRSDEQFF. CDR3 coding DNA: TGTGCCAGCAGCCAAGATGGGCGTAGCGATGAGCAGTTCTTC.

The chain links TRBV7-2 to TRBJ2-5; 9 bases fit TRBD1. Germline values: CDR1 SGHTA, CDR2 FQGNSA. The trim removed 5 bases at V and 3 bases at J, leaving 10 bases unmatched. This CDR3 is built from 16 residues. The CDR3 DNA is TGTGCCAGCAGCCCCAGAGTCGGGACAGGGAAAGAGACCCAGTACTTC. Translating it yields CASSPRVGTGKETQYF.

CDR3 DNA: TGTGCCAGCTGGGGGCCTGACAGGGGTATGGGTTCGTGGTCACCCCTCCACTTT. It is translated as CASWGPDRGMGSWSPLHF. V usage is TRBV19 and J usage is TRBJ1-6, with 8 bases identical to TRBD1. The junction had 23 bases not matched to a gene; V was cut back by 9 bases and J by 10 bases. There are 18 residues in the CDR3. Per germline, CDR1 LNHDA and CDR2 SQIVND (reference sequence).

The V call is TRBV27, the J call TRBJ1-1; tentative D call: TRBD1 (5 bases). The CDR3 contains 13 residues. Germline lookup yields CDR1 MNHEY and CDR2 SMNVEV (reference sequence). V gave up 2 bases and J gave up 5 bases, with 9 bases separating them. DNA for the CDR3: TGTGCCAGCAGTTTAATGGGGGGGACTGAAGCTTTCTTT. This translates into CASSLMGGTEAFF.

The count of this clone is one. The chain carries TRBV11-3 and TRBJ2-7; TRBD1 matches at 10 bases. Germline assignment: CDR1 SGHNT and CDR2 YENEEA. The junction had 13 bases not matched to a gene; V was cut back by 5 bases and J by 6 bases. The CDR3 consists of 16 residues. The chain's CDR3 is CASSGIMGQGTIEQYF. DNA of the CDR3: TGTGCCAGCAGCGGAATTATGGGACAGGGGACGATCGAGCAGTACTTC.

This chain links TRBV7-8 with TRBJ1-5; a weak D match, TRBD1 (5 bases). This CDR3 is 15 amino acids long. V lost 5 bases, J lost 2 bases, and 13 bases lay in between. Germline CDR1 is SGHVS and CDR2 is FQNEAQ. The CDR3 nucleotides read TGTGCCAGCAGCAGGGGTCCGTACGGCAATCAGCCCCAGCATTTT. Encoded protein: CASSRGPYGNQPQHF.

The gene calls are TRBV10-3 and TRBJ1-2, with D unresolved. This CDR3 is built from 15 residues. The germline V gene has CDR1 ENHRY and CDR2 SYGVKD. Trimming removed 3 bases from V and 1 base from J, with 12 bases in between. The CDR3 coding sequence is TGTGCCATCAGTGATCATAGAGGTTTTAACTATGGCTACACCTTC. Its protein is CAISDHRGFNYGYTF.

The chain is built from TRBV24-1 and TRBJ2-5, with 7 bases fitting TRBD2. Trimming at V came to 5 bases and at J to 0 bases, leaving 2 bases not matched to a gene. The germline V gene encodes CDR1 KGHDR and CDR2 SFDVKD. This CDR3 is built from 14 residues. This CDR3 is CATSAGGDQETQYF. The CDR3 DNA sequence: TGTGCCACCAGTGCGGGAGGCGACCAAGAGACCCAGTACTTC.

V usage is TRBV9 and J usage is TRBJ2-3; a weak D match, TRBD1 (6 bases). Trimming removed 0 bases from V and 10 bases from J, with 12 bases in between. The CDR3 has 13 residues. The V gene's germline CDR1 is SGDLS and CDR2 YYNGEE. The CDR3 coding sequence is TGTGCCAGCAGCGTAGCTAAGACAGGTGCGCAGTATTTT. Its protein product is CASSVAKTGAQYF.

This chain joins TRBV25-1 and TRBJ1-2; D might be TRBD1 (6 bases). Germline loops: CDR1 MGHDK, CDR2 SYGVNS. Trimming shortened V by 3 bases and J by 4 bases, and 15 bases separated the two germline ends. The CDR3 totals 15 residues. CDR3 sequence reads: CASSDGGGGGYGYTF. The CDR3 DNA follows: TGTGCCAGCAGTGACGGTGGGGGCGGGGGCTATGGCTACACCTTC.

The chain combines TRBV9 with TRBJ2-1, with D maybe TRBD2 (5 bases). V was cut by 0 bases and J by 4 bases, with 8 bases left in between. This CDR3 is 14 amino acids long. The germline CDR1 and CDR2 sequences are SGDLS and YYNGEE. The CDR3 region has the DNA TGTGCCAGCAGCGTAGGGGAGCCTTACAATGAGCAGTTCTTC. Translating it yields CASSVGEPYNEQFF.

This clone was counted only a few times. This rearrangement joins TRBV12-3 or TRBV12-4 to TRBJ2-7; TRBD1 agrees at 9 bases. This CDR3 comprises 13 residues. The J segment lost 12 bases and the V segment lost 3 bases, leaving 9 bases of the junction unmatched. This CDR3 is CASSFGGQGGLYF. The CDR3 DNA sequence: TGTGCCAGCAGTTTTGGGGGACAGGGTGGTCTGTACTTC.

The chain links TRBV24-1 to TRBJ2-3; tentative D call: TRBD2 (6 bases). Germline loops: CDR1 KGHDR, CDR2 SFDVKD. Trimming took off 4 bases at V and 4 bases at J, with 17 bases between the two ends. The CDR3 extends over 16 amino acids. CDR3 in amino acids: CATSDPRGGPPDTQYF. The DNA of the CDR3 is TGTGCCACCAGTGACCCGCGGGGAGGTCCCCCAGATACGCAGTATTTT.

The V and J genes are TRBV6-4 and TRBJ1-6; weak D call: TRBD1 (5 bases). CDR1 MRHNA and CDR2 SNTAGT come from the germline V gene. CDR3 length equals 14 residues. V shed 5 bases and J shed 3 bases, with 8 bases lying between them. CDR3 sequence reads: CASSLDSYNSPLHF. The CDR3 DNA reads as TGTGCCAGCAGTCTTGACAGCTATAATTCACCCCTCCACTTT.

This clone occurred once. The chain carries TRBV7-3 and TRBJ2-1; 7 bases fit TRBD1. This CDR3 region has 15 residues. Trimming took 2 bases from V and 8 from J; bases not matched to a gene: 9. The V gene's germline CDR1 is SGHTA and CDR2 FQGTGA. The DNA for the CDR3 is TGTGCCAGCAGCTTACTAGGGGGCAGTTGGGATGAGCAGTTCTTC. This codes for CASSLLGGSWDEQFF.

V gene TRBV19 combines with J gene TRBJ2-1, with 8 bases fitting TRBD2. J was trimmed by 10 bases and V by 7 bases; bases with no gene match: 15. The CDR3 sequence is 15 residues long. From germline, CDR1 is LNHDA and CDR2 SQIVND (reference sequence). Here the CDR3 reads CASKEGGRKTGEQFF. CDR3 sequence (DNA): TGTGCCAGTAAGGAAGGCGGGAGGAAGACGGGGGAGCAGTTCTTC.

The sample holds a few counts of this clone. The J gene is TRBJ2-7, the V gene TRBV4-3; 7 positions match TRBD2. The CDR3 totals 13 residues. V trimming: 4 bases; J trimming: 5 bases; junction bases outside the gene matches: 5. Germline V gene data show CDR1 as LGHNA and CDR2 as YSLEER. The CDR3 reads CASSLGRGDEQYF. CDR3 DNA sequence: TGCGCCAGCAGCCTTGGACGGGGGGACGAGCAGTACTTC.

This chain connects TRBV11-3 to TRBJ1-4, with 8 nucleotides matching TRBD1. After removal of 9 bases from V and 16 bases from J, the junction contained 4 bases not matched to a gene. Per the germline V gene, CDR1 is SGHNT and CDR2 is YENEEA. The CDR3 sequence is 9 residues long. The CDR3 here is CARTGGEFF. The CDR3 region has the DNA TGTGCCAGAACAGGGGGAGAGTTTTTT.

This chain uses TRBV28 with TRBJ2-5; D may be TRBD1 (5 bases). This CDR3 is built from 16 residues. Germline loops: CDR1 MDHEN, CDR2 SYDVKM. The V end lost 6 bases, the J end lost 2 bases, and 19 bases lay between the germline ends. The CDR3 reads CASRSRGRSLQETQYF. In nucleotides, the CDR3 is TGTGCCAGCAGATCAAGGGGCAGGAGCCTTCAAGAGACCCAGTACTTC.

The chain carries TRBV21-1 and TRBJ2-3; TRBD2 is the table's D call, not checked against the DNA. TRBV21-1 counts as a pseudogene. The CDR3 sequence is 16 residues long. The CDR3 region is CASSEASSGRTDTQYF. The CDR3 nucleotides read TGTGCCAGCAGCGAGGCTTCGAGCGGTCGCACAGATACGCAGTATTTT.

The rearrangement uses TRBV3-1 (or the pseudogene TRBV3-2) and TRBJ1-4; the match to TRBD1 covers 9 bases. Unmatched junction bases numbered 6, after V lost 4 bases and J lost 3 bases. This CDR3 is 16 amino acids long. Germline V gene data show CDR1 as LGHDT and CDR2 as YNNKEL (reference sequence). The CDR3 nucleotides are TGTGCCAGCAGCCCGGGACAGGGAGTAGCTAATGAAAAACTGTTTTTT. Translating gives CASSPGQGVANEKLFF.